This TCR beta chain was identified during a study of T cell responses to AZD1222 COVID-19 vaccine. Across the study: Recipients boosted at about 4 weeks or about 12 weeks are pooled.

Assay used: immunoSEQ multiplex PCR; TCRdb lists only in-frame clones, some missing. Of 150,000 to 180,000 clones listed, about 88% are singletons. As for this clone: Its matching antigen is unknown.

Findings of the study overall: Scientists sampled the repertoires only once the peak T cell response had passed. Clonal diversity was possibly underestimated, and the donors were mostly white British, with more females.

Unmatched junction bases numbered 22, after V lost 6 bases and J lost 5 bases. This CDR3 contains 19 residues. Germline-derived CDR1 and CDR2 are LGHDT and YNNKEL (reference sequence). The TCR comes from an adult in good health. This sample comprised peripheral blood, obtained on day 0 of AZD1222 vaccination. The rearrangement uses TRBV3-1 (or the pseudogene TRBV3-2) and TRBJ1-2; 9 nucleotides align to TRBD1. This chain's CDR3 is CASSPFGTGRRGGTYGYTF. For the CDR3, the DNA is TGTGCCAGCAGTCCTTTTGGGACAGGGAGGCGGGGAGGGACATATGGCTACACCTTC.